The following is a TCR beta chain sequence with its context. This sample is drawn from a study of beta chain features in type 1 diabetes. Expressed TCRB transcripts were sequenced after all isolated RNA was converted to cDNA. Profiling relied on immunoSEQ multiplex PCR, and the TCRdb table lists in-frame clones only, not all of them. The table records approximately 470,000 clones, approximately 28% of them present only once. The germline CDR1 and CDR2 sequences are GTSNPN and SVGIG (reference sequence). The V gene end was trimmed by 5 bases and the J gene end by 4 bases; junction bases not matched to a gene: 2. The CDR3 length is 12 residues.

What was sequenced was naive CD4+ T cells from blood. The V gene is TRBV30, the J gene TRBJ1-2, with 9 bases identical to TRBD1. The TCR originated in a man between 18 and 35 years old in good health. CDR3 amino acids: CAWGTGPYGYTF. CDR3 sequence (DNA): TGTGCCTGGGGGACAGGGCCCTATGGCTACACCTTC.